One and the same sample provided the 19 T cell receptor beta chains below, sequenced in a study of T cells in Graves' hyperthyroidism and ophthalmopathy. Researchers amplified the TCR beta CDR3 regions from RNA transcripts. In the first-round RT-PCR of the TCR CDR3, the HTBI primer set was used. Using its own MiXCR run on the multiplex PCR reads, TCRdb lists one record per CDR3 protein. The sample includes roughly 840,000 distinct CDR3 sequences, roughly 40% of them seen just once. Specimen: blood. Receptors were obtained from a man between 18 and 35 years old with Graves' hyperthyroidism.

This chain uses TRBV9 with TRBJ1-4; possible D gene TRBD1, 5 bases. CDR1 is SGDLS, CDR2 YYNGEE, per germline. This CDR3 has 15 amino acids. V lost 4 bases to trimming and J lost 2 bases, with 12 bases between them. The CDR3: CASSQAGGTNEKLFF. The CDR3 coding sequence is TGTGCCAGCAGCCAAGCGGGGGGTACTAATGAAAAACTGTTTTTT.

The rearrangement links TRBV6-1 to TRBJ1-3, with no clear D. CDR3 length: 13 amino acids. Germline V gives CDR1 MNHNS, CDR2 SASEGT. The V gene lost 6 bases and the J gene lost 9 bases, with 15 bases spanning the gap. The DNA for the CDR3 is TGTGCCAGCAGAACCCCTGGTGCTGGCACCATATATTTT. Translation: CASRTPGAGTIYF.

The rearrangement links TRBV7-6 to TRBJ1-6; 10 bases are a match to TRBD1. The J segment lost 13 bases and the V segment lost 8 bases, leaving 14 bases of the junction unmatched. CDR1 is SGHVS, CDR2 FNYEAQ, per germline. The CDR3 is made up of 15 amino acids. CDR3 protein: CASSPLPGQGFPLHF. DNA for the CDR3: TGTGCCAGCTCACCTCTCCCGGGACAGGGGTTTCCCCTCCACTTT.

V gene TRBV19 combines with J gene TRBJ1-2; no clear D gene. CDR1 and CDR2 from the germline V gene are LNHDA and SQIVND (reference sequence). The V end was cut by 1 base, the J end by 3 bases, with 15 bases between. The CDR3 has 16 amino acids. The CDR3 reads CASSIGSAVADYGYTF. DNA for the CDR3: TGTGCCAGTAGTATAGGTTCGGCCGTAGCAGACTATGGCTACACCTTC. The whole variable domain, remainder taken from reference TRBV19 and TRBJ1-2, is DGGITQSPKYLFRKEGQNVTLSCEQNLNHDAMYWYRQDPGQGLRLIYYSQIVNDFQKGDIAEGYSVSREKKESFPLTVTSAQKNPTAFYLCASSIGSAVADYGYTFGSGTRLTVV.

This clonotype has more than one count but fewer than ten. The gene calls are TRBV20-1 and TRBJ1-5; D is unclear. CDR3 length: 14 residues. Trimming pared 2 bases from V and 2 bases from J, leaving 10 bases between. Per germline, CDR1 DFQATT and CDR2 SNEGSKA (reference sequence). CDR3 protein: CSARTYLGNQPQHF. Written as DNA, the CDR3 is TGCAGTGCTAGAACGTACTTGGGCAATCAGCCCCAGCATTTT.

This clonotype was seen many times. The rearrangement links TRBV15 to TRBJ1-4; no definite D call. CDR1 LNHNV and CDR2 YYDKDF come from the germline V gene (reference sequence). The V gene lost 2 bases and the J gene lost 7 bases, with 20 bases spanning the gap. This CDR3 comprises 17 residues. The CDR3 reads CATSRQGNLQLSEKLFF. The CDR3 DNA reads as TGTGCCACCAGCAGACAAGGGAACTTGCAACTAAGTGAAAAACTGTTTTTT.

This clonotype was observed a handful of times. The chain has TRBV7-2 and TRBJ1-1, with D possibly TRBD1 on 5 matching bases. The V gene lost 6 bases and the J gene lost 5 bases, with 16 bases spanning the gap. CDR1 SGHTA and CDR2 FQGNSA come from the germline V gene. This CDR3 spans 14 amino acids. Here the CDR3 DNA reads TGTGCCAGCAGAAACTCGTTAGGGGTTACTGAAGCTTTCTTT. Encoded protein: CASRNSLGVTEAFF.

The CDR3 is CASSLDPSWYGYTF. In DNA, the CDR3 is TGCGCCAGCAGCTTGGACCCGTCTTGGTATGGCTACACCTTC. The rearrangement joins TRBV5-1 to TRBJ1-2; no definite D call. The ends were cut back, 0 bases at V and 5 bases at J, with 11 bases in the middle. The germline V gene encodes CDR1 SGHRS and CDR2 YFSETQ. CDR3 length: 14 residues.

V is TRBV6-5 and J is TRBJ1-6, with TRBD1 matching over 8 bases. The CDR3 sequence is 16 residues long. Germline V gene data show CDR1 as MNHEY and CDR2 as SVGAGI. V trimming: 5 bases; J trimming: 6 bases; junction bases outside the gene matches: 9. The CDR3 DNA follows: TGTGCCAGCAGTCTTACCAGGACAGGGCCTAATTCACCCCTCCACTTT. Protein sequence: CASSLTRTGPNSPLHF.

This chain connects TRBV3-1 to TRBJ2-7; possibly TRBD1 for D (6 bases). The CDR3 covers 15 residues. V lost 1 base and J 7 bases, leaving 17 bases between the germline ends. CDR1 is LGHDT, CDR2 YNNKEL, per germline (reference sequence). CDR3 DNA sequence: TGTGCCAGCAGCCAAGGCAGGGGCGGATTCGGAGAGCAGTACTTC. This encodes CASSQGRGGFGEQYF.

In its sample, this clonotype was seen once. This may arise from a read error, as a much more abundant clone is one base away. The rearrangement links TRBV20-1 to TRBJ1-3; D is undetermined. The CDR3 loop spans 11 amino acids. The V gene's germline CDR1 is DFQATT and CDR2 SNEGSKA (reference sequence). Trimming removed 7 bases at V and 4 bases at J, with 8 bases between. CDR3 residues: CSDREGNTIYF. The CDR3 DNA is TGCAGTGATAGGGAGGGAAACACCATATATTTT.

This chain uses TRBV5-6 with TRBJ1-5; D is ambiguous. V shed 2 bases and J shed 4 bases, with 16 bases lying between them. The CDR3 consists of 16 residues. Germline loops: CDR1 SGHDT, CDR2 YYEEEE. CDR3 region: CASSLTSTALNQPQHF. The CDR3 DNA is TGTGCCAGCAGCTTAACCTCAACAGCACTGAATCAGCCCCAGCATTTT. The complete variable domain, with remaining parts taken from reference TRBV5-6 and TRBJ1-5, reads DAGVTQSPTHLIKTRGQQVTLRCSPKSGHDTVSWYQQALGQGPQFIFQYYEEEERQRGNFPDRFSGHQFPNYSSELNVNALLLGDSALYLCASSLTSTALNQPQHFGDGTRLSIL.

The sample holds a few counts of this clonotype. The rearrangement links TRBV5-1 to TRBJ2-7, with 10 bases that match TRBD2. Germline V gene lookup returns CDR1 SGHRS and CDR2 YFSETQ. V gave up 5 bases and J gave up 4 bases; unmatched junction bases: 9. The CDR3 is 15 amino acids. The CDR3 protein is CASRSGGVTEYEQYF. The CDR3 DNA follows: TGCGCCAGCAGAAGCGGGGGGGTCACAGAGTACGAGCAGTACTTC.

This clonotype was observed many times. The J gene is TRBJ1-5, the V gene TRBV19; TRBD1 matches 9 bases. CDR3 length: 15 amino acids. From germline, CDR1 is LNHDA and CDR2 SQIVND (reference sequence). With 6 bases clipped from V and 5 bases from J, the junction kept 8 bases outside the gene matches. The CDR3 protein is CASSVGQGAYQPQHF. The CDR3 bases are TGTGCCAGTAGCGTGGGACAGGGAGCCTATCAGCCCCAGCATTTT.

The J gene is TRBJ1-1, the V gene TRBV20-1, with 10 bases lining up with TRBD1. V lost 8 bases and J lost 11; bases outside the gene matches: 8. CDR1 is DFQATT and CDR2 is SNEGSKA in the germline V gene (reference sequence). The CDR3 spans 11 residues. Here the CDR3 reads CSYGTGAGAFF. The DNA of the CDR3 is TGCAGTTACGGGACAGGGGCTGGGGCTTTCTTT.

The sample holds a few counts of this clonotype. This chain connects TRBV9 to TRBJ2-2; 8 nucleotides align to TRBD1. In germline, CDR1 is SGDLS, CDR2 YYNGEE. The CDR3 covers 16 residues. The V and J ends lost 3 bases and 0 bases, in that order; junction bases with no gene match: 4. DNA for the CDR3: TGTGCCAGCAGCGCCCAACAGGGGGCGAACACCGGGGAGCTGTTTTTT. Translation gives CASSAQQGANTGELFF.

This chain connects TRBV2 to TRBJ2-2; D uncertain. The CDR3 is 12 residues long. Germline lookup yields CDR1 SNHLY and CDR2 FYNNEI. Trimming removed 4 bases from V and 8 bases from J, with 8 bases in between. CDR3 sequence reads: CASSVYEGELFF. Written as DNA, the CDR3 is TGTGCCAGCAGTGTCTACGAGGGGGAGCTGTTTTTT.

This clonotype was recorded many times. The gene calls are TRBV13 and TRBJ1-1; D not certain. V gave up 1 base and J gave up 4 bases, with 13 bases separating them. This CDR3 has 15 residues. Germline V gene lookup returns CDR1 PRHDT and CDR2 FYEKMQ (reference sequence). CDR3 protein: CASSLAGGKGTEAFF. DNA of the CDR3: TGTGCCAGCAGCTTAGCGGGAGGGAAGGGCACTGAAGCTTTCTTT.

The J gene is TRBJ1-5, the V gene TRBV7-2; no reliable D call. Germline CDR1 reads SGHTA; CDR2 reads FQGNSA. This CDR3 spans 15 amino acids. Trimming took off 4 bases at V and 6 bases at J, with 16 bases between the two ends. CDR3 sequence: CASSSVAGYGQPQHF. CDR3 coding DNA: TGTGCCAGCAGCTCAGTCGCGGGATATGGTCAGCCCCAGCATTTT.